The 27 T cell receptor beta chains reported below all come from one sample, sequenced in a study of T cell responses to AZD1222 COVID-19 vaccine. Measured with immunoSEQ multiplex PCR; TCRdb has only the in-frame clones, and not every one. The sample records hundreds of thousands of clones, 85% to 95% being singletons. Sequenced material: peripheral blood, taken on day 0 of MenACWY control vaccination. The receptor set was obtained from an adult in good health.

The chain couples TRBV6-5 to TRBJ2-3; 7 nucleotides match TRBD1. V trimming: 6 bases; J trimming: 4 bases; junction bases outside the gene matches: 10. The germline V gene encodes CDR1 MNHEY and CDR2 SVGAGI. The CDR3 loop spans 15 amino acids. In DNA form, the CDR3 reads TGTGCCAGCAGGCCCCAGGGACAGTTTTCAGATACGCAGTATTTT. Translating it yields CASRPQGQFSDTQYF.

This clone was observed once. The genes are TRBV21-1 and TRBJ2-2; TRBD1, the table's D call, was not compared with the DNA. TRBV21-1 is assigned pseudogene status. The CDR3 covers 11 residues. The CDR3 DNA is TGTGCCCAGGGGGACACCGGGGAGCTGTTTTTT. Residues: CAQGDTGELFF.

The chain carries TRBV19 and TRBJ2-4, with no clear D. With 2 bases removed from V and 4 bases from J, the gap between germline ends came to 6 bases. This CDR3 comprises 13 residues. Germline assignment: CDR1 LNHDA and CDR2 SQIVND (reference sequence). As DNA, the CDR3 is TGTGCCAGTAGTATACAGATGAAAAACATTCAGTACTTC. This gives the protein CASSIQMKNIQYF.

The J gene is TRBJ2-5, the V gene TRBV3-1 (or the pseudogene TRBV3-2); 10 nucleotides agree with TRBD2. Germline CDR1 LGHDT, CDR2 YNNKEL (reference sequence). The CDR3 loop spans 17 amino acids. Trimming cost V 6 bases and J 3 bases; bases outside gene matches: 13. The CDR3 spells CASSPRGSGGEKETQYF. The CDR3 bases are TGTGCCAGCAGTCCAAGGGGCAGCGGGGGGGAAAAAGAGACCCAGTACTTC.

The V gene is TRBV5-1, the J gene TRBJ1-2; D may be TRBD1 (5 bases). Germline assignment: CDR1 SGHRS and CDR2 YFSETQ. This CDR3 comprises 13 residues. V was trimmed by 0 bases and J by 4 bases, leaving 7 bases between them. The CDR3 DNA sequence: TGCGCCAGCAGCTTGGAGGGGTCCTATGGCTACACCTTC. It translates to CASSLEGSYGYTF.

The chain joins TRBV5-6 to TRBJ1-2, with TRBD1 matching 7 bases. J lost 5 bases, V lost 4 bases, and 8 bases had no gene match. This CDR3 has 14 amino acids. The germline CDR1 and CDR2 sequences are SGHDT and YYEEEE. The CDR3 here is CASSLPQGRYGYTF. Here the CDR3 DNA reads TGTGCCAGCAGCCTGCCACAGGGGAGGTATGGCTACACCTTC.

The V gene is TRBV6-5, the J gene TRBJ1-6; D remains ambiguous. The CDR3 loop spans 14 amino acids. The ends were cut back, 3 bases at V and 6 bases at J, with 9 bases in the middle. Germline lookup yields CDR1 MNHEY and CDR2 SVGAGI. CDR3 nucleotide sequence: TGTGCCAGCAGTTATGGCAGTCCTAATTCACCCCTCCACTTT. Residues: CASSYGSPNSPLHF.

This clone was detected once. V is TRBV7-2 and J is TRBJ2-5; D might be TRBD1 (5 bases). Looked up from germline, CDR1 is SGHTA and CDR2 is FQGNSA. The V end was cut by 1 base, the J end by 5 bases, with 8 bases between. CDR3 length: 13 amino acids. The CDR3 reads CASSLGTHETQYF. The DNA of the CDR3 is TGTGCCAGCAGCTTAGGGACACACGAGACCCAGTACTTC.

The chain recombines TRBV4-2 with TRBJ2-1, with TRBD2 matching 10 bases. The CDR3 runs 17 residues. J gave up 8 bases and V 1 base, and 11 bases lay outside the gene matches. From germline, CDR1 is LGHNA and CDR2 YNFKEQ. The CDR3 sequence is CASSQGASGGYGDEQFF. The CDR3 DNA reads as TGTGCCAGCAGCCAAGGGGCTAGCGGGGGATACGGGGATGAGCAGTTCTTC.

Only one count was recorded for this clone. The chain employs TRBV4-3 and TRBJ2-3, with D possibly being TRBD2 (6 bases). Germline CDR1 is LGHNA and CDR2 is YSLEER. The CDR3 extends over 14 amino acids. Trimming cost V 3 bases and J 5 bases, with 12 bases left between them. In DNA form, the CDR3 reads TGCGCCAGCAGCCAGGGGGGTCTTGTAGATACGCAGTATTTT. It translates to CASSQGGLVDTQYF.

On this clone itself: The sample holds other DNA sequences that translate to the same CDR3. The rearrangement joins TRBV2 to TRBJ1-3, with a weak D call TRBD1 (5 bases). Trimming took off 3 bases at V and 0 bases at J, with 6 bases between the two ends. In germline, CDR1 is SNHLY, CDR2 FYNNEI. This CDR3 comprises 14 residues. CDR3 sequence (DNA): TGTGCCAGCAGTGAGGGGGTCTCTGGAAACACCATATATTTT. Translated: CASSEGVSGNTIYF.

The gene calls are TRBV9 and TRBJ2-6; D may be TRBD1 (5 bases). The CDR3 loop spans 15 amino acids. V was clipped by 4 bases and J by 1 base, with 9 bases between them. CDR1 is SGDLS, CDR2 YYNGEE, per germline. In nucleotides, the CDR3 is TGTGCCAGCAGCCCCCGACAGTCTGGGGCCAACGTCCTGACTTTC. Its protein product is CASSPRQSGANVLTF.

This clone was recorded a few times. The J gene is TRBJ2-2, the V gene TRBV2; 7 positions match TRBD2. The ends lost 4 bases at V and 5 bases at J; junction bases unmatched: 4. The CDR3 totals 14 residues. Germline CDR1 is SNHLY and CDR2 is FYNNEI. The chain's CDR3 is CASSVSGATGELFF. The CDR3 DNA reads TGTGCCAGCAGTGTGAGCGGGGCTACCGGGGAGCTGTTTTTT.

The chain employs TRBV2 and TRBJ2-1; no definite D call. V was shortened by 5 bases and J by 0 bases, with 11 bases between the two germline ends. Germline values: CDR1 SNHLY, CDR2 FYNNEI. The CDR3 length is 15 residues. The CDR3: CASSKGRGSYNEQFF. CDR3 in DNA: TGTGCCAGCAGTAAGGGCCGTGGCTCCTACAATGAGCAGTTCTTC.

Only one count was recorded for this clone. The rearrangement joins TRBV7-9 to TRBJ2-7; the match to TRBD1 covers 10 bases. Germline loops: CDR1 SEHNR, CDR2 FQNEAQ (reference sequence). This CDR3 is 15 amino acids long. V was pared by 3 bases and J by 6 bases, with 8 bases of the junction left unmatched. CDR3 DNA sequence: TGTGCCAGCAGCTTGTCCGGGACAGGGGTCAGCGAGCAGTACTTC. It encodes CASSLSGTGVSEQYF.

This sequence joins TRBV7-9 and TRBJ1-2; TRBD1 matches at 8 bases. The CDR3 consists of 13 residues. V was pared by 1 base and J by 13 bases, with 8 bases of the junction left unmatched. CDR1 SEHNR and CDR2 FQNEAQ come from the germline V gene (reference sequence). The CDR3: CASSLDVGDRCTF. The CDR3 DNA reads as TGTGCCAGCAGCTTAGACGTCGGGGACAGGTGCACCTTC.

This rearrangement joins TRBV7-9 to TRBJ2-4; a weak D match, TRBD2 (6 bases). V lost 5 bases and J lost 1, with 15 bases in between. The CDR3 has 16 residues. Germline V lookup: CDR1 SEHNR, CDR2 FQNEAQ (reference sequence). The CDR3 coding sequence is TGTGCCAGCAGCCCTGTGGCGGGGACCGCCAAAAACATTCAGTACTTC. Its protein product is CASSPVAGTAKNIQYF.

The genes are TRBV27 and TRBJ1-1, with D unclear. The V end was cut by 4 bases, the J end by 5 bases, with 17 bases between. Germline lookup yields CDR1 MNHEY and CDR2 SMNVEV (reference sequence). CDR3 length: 15 residues. As DNA, the CDR3 is TGTGCCAGCAGTTCCCCAACAAAGGGTGCGACTGAAGCTTTCTTT. Translating gives CASSSPTKGATEAFF.

This clone was seen just once. V gene TRBV6-6 combines with J gene TRBJ1-5; D unclear. Trimming stripped 0 bases from V and 0 bases from J, with 6 bases between. Germline CDR1 and CDR2: MNHNY and SVGAGI (reference sequence). The CDR3 is made up of 15 amino acids. CDR3 residues: CASSYSHNSNQPQHF. DNA for the CDR3: TGTGCCAGCAGTTACTCGCACAATAGCAATCAGCCCCAGCATTTT.

This clone is a singleton in its sample. The rearrangement links TRBV19 to TRBJ1-2; 9 nucleotides match TRBD1. CDR1 and CDR2 (germline): LNHDA, SQIVND (reference sequence). Trimming cost V 7 bases and J 7 bases; bases outside gene matches: 13. There are 15 residues in the CDR3. As DNA, the CDR3 is TGTGCCAGTATCGGCGGAAGGGACAGGGTGGTTGGCTACACCTTC. It encodes CASIGGRDRVVGYTF.

This rearrangement joins TRBV3-1 (or the pseudogene TRBV3-2) to TRBJ1-3; unclear D gene. Trimming took 4 bases from V and 3 from J, leaving 16 bases between them. Per germline, CDR1 LGHDT and CDR2 YNNKEL (reference sequence). The CDR3 runs to 16 residues. CDR3 bases: TGTGCCAGCAGCCTGTACTCTGGTCGAGGTGGAAACACCATATATTTT. Protein sequence: CASSLYSGRGGNTIYF.

This clone was recorded once. This rearrangement joins TRBV7-6 to TRBJ1-2; no definite D call. V dropped 5 bases and J dropped 4 bases, with 8 bases sitting between them. Looked up from germline, CDR1 is SGHVS and CDR2 is FNYEAQ. CDR3 length: 12 residues. The CDR3 nucleotides are TGTGCCAGCAGCCAGGACGGCTATGGCTACACCTTC. Amino acid sequence: CASSQDGYGYTF.

The chain combines TRBV2 with TRBJ2-7; TRBD2 is a possible D gene (6 bases). Looked up from germline, CDR1 is SNHLY and CDR2 is FYNNEI. With 5 bases removed from V and 12 bases from J, the gap between germline ends came to 17 bases. The CDR3 runs to 12 residues. The CDR3 loop is CASSSARLVPYF. CDR3 bases: TGTGCCAGCAGTTCGGCCAGACTAGTCCCGTACTTC.

The chain is built from TRBV5-4 and TRBJ2-1; 7 nucleotides agree with TRBD1. The CDR3 consists of 14 residues. The ends lost 6 bases at V and 4 bases at J; junction bases unmatched: 7. Germline CDR1 reads SGHNT; CDR2 reads YYREEE (reference sequence). In DNA form, the CDR3 reads TGTGCCAGCACCCAGACAGGGTCTTACAATGAGCAGTTCTTC. Its translation is CASTQTGSYNEQFF.

This sequence joins TRBV5-4 and TRBJ2-1, with 9 positions matching TRBD2. The germline CDR1 and CDR2 sequences are SGHNT and YYREEE (reference sequence). The ends lost 2 bases at V and 8 bases at J; junction bases unmatched: 8. The CDR3 is made up of 15 amino acids. The CDR3 region is CASSLGLAGLDEQFF. CDR3 coding DNA: TGTGCCAGCAGCTTAGGCCTAGCGGGGTTGGATGAGCAGTTCTTC.

The chain employs TRBV3-1 (or the pseudogene TRBV3-2) and TRBJ2-7, with 9 bases fitting TRBD1. V was pared by 3 bases and J by 6 bases, with 9 bases of the junction left unmatched. Germline V lookup: CDR1 LGHDT, CDR2 YNNKEL (reference sequence). The CDR3 is made up of 15 amino acids. In nucleotides, the CDR3 is TGTGCCAGCAGCCAGGCCGGGACAGGGCGGAGCGAGCAGTACTTC. Translation gives CASSQAGTGRSEQYF.

V and J are TRBV16 and TRBJ2-3, with 12 bases fitting TRBD2. Germline V gene lookup returns CDR1 KGHSY and CDR2 FQNENV. The CDR3 is 18 residues long. V shed 1 base and J 6 bases; nucleotides not matched to a gene: 11. The DNA of the CDR3 is TGTGCCAGCAGCCAATTGCCCGGGACTAGCGGGTCCCCGGATACGCAGTATTTT. Protein: CASSQLPGTSGSPDTQYF.